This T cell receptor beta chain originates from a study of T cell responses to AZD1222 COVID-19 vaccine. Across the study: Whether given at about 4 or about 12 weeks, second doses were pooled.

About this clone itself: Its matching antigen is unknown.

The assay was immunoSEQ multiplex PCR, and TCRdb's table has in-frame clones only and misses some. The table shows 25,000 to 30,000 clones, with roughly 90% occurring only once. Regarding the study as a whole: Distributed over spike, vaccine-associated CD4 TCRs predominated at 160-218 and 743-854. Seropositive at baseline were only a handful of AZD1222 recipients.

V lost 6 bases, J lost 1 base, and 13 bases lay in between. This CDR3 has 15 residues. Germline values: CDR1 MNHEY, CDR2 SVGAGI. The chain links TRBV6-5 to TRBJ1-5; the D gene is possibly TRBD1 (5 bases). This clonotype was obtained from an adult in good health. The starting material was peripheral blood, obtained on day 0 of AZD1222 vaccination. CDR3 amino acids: CASSRGTRSNQPQHF. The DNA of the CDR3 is TGTGCCAGCAGCCGCGGGACCCGGAGCAATCAGCCCCAGCATTTT.